These 22 T cell receptor beta chains originate from one sample sequenced in a study of blood T cell repertoires in COVID-19. The repertoire was sequenced with immunoSEQ multiplex PCR; TCRdb's copy has only in-frame clones and lacks some. The sample records 350,000 to 450,000 clones, about 85% being singletons. The specimen sequenced was peripheral blood. Every receptor here comes from a woman younger than 35 with acute or convalescent COVID-19.

This clone has only one observation. The V and J genes are TRBV19 and TRBJ1-1; no clear D. CDR3 length equals 10 residues. The germline V gene has CDR1 LNHDA and CDR2 SQIVND (reference sequence). Trimming pared 8 bases from V and 3 bases from J, leaving 4 bases between. The CDR3, as DNA: TGTGCCAGTCCGTACACTGAAGCTTTCTTT. This sequence encodes CASPYTEAFF.

The chain carries TRBV9 and TRBJ2-1; 10 positions agree with TRBD1. The CDR3 loop spans 15 amino acids. The trim removed 3 bases at V and 4 bases at J, leaving 4 bases unmatched. CDR1 SGDLS and CDR2 YYNGEE come from the germline V gene. DNA of the CDR3: TGTGCCAGCAGCGACCGGACAGGGGGGTACAATGAGCAGTTCTTC. It codes for CASSDRTGGYNEQFF.

The chain joins TRBV13 to TRBJ1-1; perhaps TRBD1 as D (6 bases). V lost 3 bases and J 5 bases, leaving 13 bases between the germline ends. This CDR3 spans 14 amino acids. From germline, CDR1 is PRHDT and CDR2 FYEKMQ (reference sequence). DNA for the CDR3: TGTGCCAGCAGCTTTAGATATAGGGGGACTGAAGCTTTCTTT. Translation gives CASSFRYRGTEAFF.

This chain links TRBV5-4 with TRBJ2-3; perhaps TRBD2 as D (6 bases). With 4 bases removed from V and 2 bases from J, the gap between germline ends came to 11 bases. The germline gives CDR1 SGHNT, CDR2 YYREEE (reference sequence). The CDR3 totals 14 residues. The CDR3 loop is CASSLRDFTDTQYF. CDR3 nucleotides: TGTGCCAGCAGCCTCCGGGACTTCACAGATACGCAGTATTTT.

The CDR3 bases are TGTGCCAGCAGTAACGACTTACAGGGTTACGAGCAGTACTTC. Translated: CASSNDLQGYEQYF. The chain joins TRBV27 to TRBJ2-7; D is possibly TRBD1 (6 bases). CDR1 MNHEY and CDR2 SMNVEV come from the germline V gene (reference sequence). The CDR3 runs 14 residues. The V end was cut by 5 bases, the J end by 4 bases, with 15 bases between.

The CDR3 DNA reads TGTGCCAGCAGCTTAGTTGGAGGGCCGATCGCTAGCACAGATACGCAGTATTTT. It codes for CASSLVGGPIASTDTQYF. V is TRBV7-9 and J is TRBJ2-3; D is perhaps TRBD2 (6 bases). This CDR3 comprises 18 residues. Deletions cut 1 base from V and 0 bases from J, with 17 bases between. Germline values: CDR1 SEHNR, CDR2 FQNEAQ (reference sequence).

Here the CDR3 DNA reads TGCGCCAGCAGTGATGGACTAGAAAACATTCAGTACTTC. Encoded protein: CASSDGLENIQYF. V usage is TRBV10-1 and J usage is TRBJ2-4; 7 bases agree with TRBD2. V trimming: 3 bases; J trimming: 5 bases; junction bases outside the gene matches: 1. The CDR3 totals 13 residues. Germline assignment: CDR1 WNHNN and CDR2 SYGVQD (reference sequence).

This chain joins TRBV28 and TRBJ1-2, with 8 bases identical to TRBD1. Trimming at V came to 3 bases and at J to 3 bases, leaving 3 bases not matched to a gene. Germline CDR1 is MDHEN and CDR2 is SYDVKM. The CDR3 contains 14 residues. The CDR3 DNA reads as TGTGCCAGCAGTTTGGCAGGGGGCTACTATGGCTACACCTTC. Its translation is CASSLAGGYYGYTF.

V gene TRBV7-2 combines with J gene TRBJ2-1, with TRBD2 identical over 7 bases. The length of the CDR3 is 15 residues. Trimming removed 2 bases from V and 8 bases from J; junction bases left unmatched: 9. Per the germline V gene, CDR1 is SGHTA and CDR2 is FQGNSA. The CDR3 protein is CASSLSLAEWDEQFF. The CDR3 DNA reads as TGTGCCAGCAGCTTATCCCTAGCGGAGTGGGATGAGCAGTTCTTC.

The V and J genes are TRBV5-5 and TRBJ2-7; D not resolved. The CDR3 covers 12 residues. CDR1 and CDR2 from the germline V gene are SGHKS and YYEKEE (reference sequence). The ends were cut back, 4 bases at V and 4 bases at J, with 9 bases in the middle. CDR3 sequence: CASSPSPYEQYF. Written as DNA, the CDR3 is TGTGCCAGCAGCCCCTCCCCTTACGAGCAGTACTTC.

The chain couples TRBV10-1 to TRBJ2-1; 9 nucleotides align to TRBD1. The CDR3 is made up of 15 amino acids. From germline, CDR1 is WNHNN and CDR2 SYGVQD (reference sequence). V shed 4 bases and J 5 bases; nucleotides not matched to a gene: 6. The CDR3 DNA sequence: TGCGCCAGCAGTGCCAGGACAGGGGCTAACAATGAGCAGTTCTTC. Its translation is CASSARTGANNEQFF.

The chain carries TRBV3-1 (or the pseudogene TRBV3-2) and TRBJ1-4; no reliable D call. CDR3 length: 14 amino acids. Trimming removed 1 base from V and 3 bases from J, with 6 bases in between. In germline, CDR1 is LGHDT, CDR2 YNNKEL (reference sequence). In DNA, the CDR3 is TGTGCCAGCAGCCAAGGGGCTGCTAATGAAAAACTGTTTTTT. As protein: CASSQGAANEKLFF.

V usage is TRBV6-5 and J usage is TRBJ2-7, with 11 bases identical to TRBD1. The J segment lost 5 bases and the V segment lost 6 bases, leaving 6 bases of the junction unmatched. Germline V gives CDR1 MNHEY, CDR2 SVGAGI. This CDR3 region has 14 residues. In DNA form, the CDR3 reads TGTGCCAGCAGGTTCGGACAGGGGGCCCACGAGCAGTACTTC. This codes for CASRFGQGAHEQYF.

The chain links TRBV6-5 to TRBJ2-2; 9 bases map to TRBD1. The CDR3 is 16 residues long. The trim removed 4 bases at V and 5 bases at J, leaving 8 bases unmatched. CDR1 and CDR2 from the germline V gene are MNHEY and SVGAGI. CDR3 sequence reads: CASSSPGTGQTGELFF. As DNA, the CDR3 is TGTGCCAGCAGTTCCCCCGGGACAGGGCAAACCGGGGAGCTGTTTTTT.

This sequence joins TRBV18 and TRBJ2-7; TRBD2 matches 9 bases. Per the germline V gene, CDR1 is KGHSH and CDR2 is LQKENI. This CDR3 has 14 amino acids. Germline trimming cut 5 bases from V and 0 bases from J; bases unmatched to any gene: 2. CDR3 coding DNA: TGTGCCAGCTCATTGACTAGCGGCTCCTACGAGCAGTACTTC. It is translated as CASSLTSGSYEQYF.

This clone was picked up one time. The J gene is TRBJ2-7, the V gene TRBV29-1; TRBD1 is a possible D gene (5 bases). Germline CDR1 and CDR2: SQVTM and ANQGSEA. The CDR3 has 12 amino acids. The V gene lost 8 bases and the J gene lost 6 bases, with 17 bases spanning the gap. As DNA, the CDR3 is TGCAGCACCGCAGGGTTTTTGGGCGAGCAGTACTTC. The encoded protein is CSTAGFLGEQYF.

The chain links TRBV6-5 to TRBJ1-2; 7 positions match TRBD1. After removal of 6 bases from V and 4 bases from J, the junction contained 5 bases not matched to a gene. Germline V CDR1 and CDR2: MNHEY, SVGAGI. This CDR3 is 13 amino acids long. CDR3 sequence: CASSPDRTYGYTF. The CDR3 DNA sequence: TGTGCCAGCAGCCCGGACAGGACCTATGGCTACACCTTC.

This chain joins TRBV29-1 and TRBJ2-3; 7 nucleotides align to TRBD2. The ends lost 6 bases at V and 0 bases at J; junction bases unmatched: 15. The CDR3 extends over 17 amino acids. From germline, CDR1 is SQVTM and CDR2 ANQGSEA. CDR3 protein: CSVKSGIFTISTDTQYF. CDR3 coding DNA: TGCAGCGTAAAAAGCGGGATATTTACTATAAGCACAGATACGCAGTATTTT.

The chain uses TRBV5-1 and TRBJ1-1; D call uncertain. Between the trimmed V and J ends, which lost 4 bases and 3 bases, there was a span of 13 bases. CDR1 and CDR2 (germline): SGHRS, YFSETQ. This CDR3 has 14 amino acids. DNA of the CDR3: TGCGCCAGCAGCCGTACGGGGAGGGACACTGAAGCTTTCTTT. Translation: CASSRTGRDTEAFF.

This chain joins TRBV2 and TRBJ1-4, with 7 bases identical to TRBD1. The germline CDR1 and CDR2 sequences are SNHLY and FYNNEI. With V trimmed by 1 base and J by 8 bases, 4 bases remained unmatched. This CDR3 contains 14 residues. This CDR3 reads CASSEDRGWEKLFF. CDR3 coding DNA: TGTGCCAGCAGTGAAGACAGGGGTTGGGAAAAACTGTTTTTT.

This chain joins TRBV24-1 and TRBJ2-7, with TRBD1 matching 7 bases. This CDR3 spans 14 amino acids. V shed 3 bases, J shed 1 base, and the junction held 2 bases outside the gene matches. Germline V CDR1 and CDR2: KGHDR, SFDVKD. CDR3 sequence reads: CATSDNRGSYEQYF. Here the CDR3 DNA reads TGTGCCACCAGTGATAACAGGGGATCCTACGAGCAGTACTTC.

As DNA, the CDR3 is TGTGCCAGCAGTGAGGTCAGGGCGTCACCCCTCCACTTT. Residues: CASSEVRASPLHF. V is TRBV6-1 and J is TRBJ1-6, with a weak D call TRBD1 (5 bases). Germline V gene sequence: CDR1 MNHNS, CDR2 SASEGT. V lost 3 bases and J lost 10, with 10 bases in between. The CDR3 spans 13 residues.